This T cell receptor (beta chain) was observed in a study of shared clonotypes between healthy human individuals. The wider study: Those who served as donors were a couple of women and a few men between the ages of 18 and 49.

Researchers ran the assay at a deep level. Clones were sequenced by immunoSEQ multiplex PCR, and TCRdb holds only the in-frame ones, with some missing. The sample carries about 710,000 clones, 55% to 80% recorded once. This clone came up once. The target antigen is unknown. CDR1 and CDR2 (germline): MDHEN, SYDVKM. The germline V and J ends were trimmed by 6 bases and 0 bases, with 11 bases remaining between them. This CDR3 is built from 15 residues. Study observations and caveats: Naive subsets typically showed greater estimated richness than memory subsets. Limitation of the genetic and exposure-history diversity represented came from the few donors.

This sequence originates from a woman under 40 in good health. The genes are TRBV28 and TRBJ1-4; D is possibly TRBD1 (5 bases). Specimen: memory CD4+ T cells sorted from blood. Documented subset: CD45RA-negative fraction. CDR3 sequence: CASRKQATTNEKLFF. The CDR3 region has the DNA TGTGCCAGCAGGAAACAGGCCACAACTAATGAAAAACTGTTTTTT.